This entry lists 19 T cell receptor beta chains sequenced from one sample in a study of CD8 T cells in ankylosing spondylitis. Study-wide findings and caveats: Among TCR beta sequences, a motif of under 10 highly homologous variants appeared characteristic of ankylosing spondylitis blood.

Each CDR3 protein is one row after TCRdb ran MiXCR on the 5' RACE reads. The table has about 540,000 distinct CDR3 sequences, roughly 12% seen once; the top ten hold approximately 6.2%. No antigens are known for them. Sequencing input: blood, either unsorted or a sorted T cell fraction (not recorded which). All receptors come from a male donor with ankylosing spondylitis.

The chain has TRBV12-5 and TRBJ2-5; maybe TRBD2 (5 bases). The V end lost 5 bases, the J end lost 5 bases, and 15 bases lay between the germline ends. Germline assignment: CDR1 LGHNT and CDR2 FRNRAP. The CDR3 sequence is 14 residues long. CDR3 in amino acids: CASGPSLRRETQYF. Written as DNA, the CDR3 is TGTGCTAGTGGTCCGTCACTGAGGAGGGAGACCCAGTACTTC. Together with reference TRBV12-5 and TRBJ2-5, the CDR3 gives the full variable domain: DARVTQTPRHKVTEMGQEVTMRCQPILGHNTVFWYRQTMMQGLELLAYFRNRAPLDDSGMPKDRFSAEMPDATLATLKIQPSEPRDSAVYFCASGPSLRRETQYFGPGTRLLVL.

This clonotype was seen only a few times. CDR3 protein: CSAREGSNQPQHF. The CDR3 bases are TGCAGTGCTAGAGAGGGGAGCAATCAGCCCCAGCATTTT. The chain combines TRBV20-1 with TRBJ1-5; D unresolved. Per germline, CDR1 DFQATT and CDR2 SNEGSKA (reference sequence). V was shortened by 0 bases and J by 1 base, with 4 bases between the two germline ends. The CDR3 is made up of 13 amino acids.

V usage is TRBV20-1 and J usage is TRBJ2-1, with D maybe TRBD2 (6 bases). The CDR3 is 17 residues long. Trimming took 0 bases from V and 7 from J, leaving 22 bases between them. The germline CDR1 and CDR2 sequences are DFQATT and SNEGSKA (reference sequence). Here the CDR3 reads CSARDYNGGTLRNEQFF. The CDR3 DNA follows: TGCAGTGCTAGAGATTACAACGGCGGGACTCTCAGGAATGAGCAGTTCTTC.

The CDR3 bases are TGTGCCAGCAGGCCCGGTCTAGGTGGAGTGGATGGCTACACCTTC. Translating it yields CASRPGLGGVDGYTF. The chain combines TRBV12-3 or TRBV12-4 with TRBJ1-2; no clear D gene. CDR3 length: 15 amino acids. The V gene lost 6 bases and the J gene lost 6 bases, with 20 bases spanning the gap.

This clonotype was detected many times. The CDR3 DNA follows: TGCGCCAGCAAACCTTCGGGGACAGGGAACTACGAGCAGTACTTC. Protein product: CASKPSGTGNYEQYF. This chain connects TRBV5-1 to TRBJ2-7; 9 bases are shared with TRBD1. The V segment lost 6 bases and the J segment 3 bases; nucleotides outside the gene matches: 10. The CDR3 is made up of 15 amino acids. The germline gives CDR1 SGHRS, CDR2 YFSETQ.

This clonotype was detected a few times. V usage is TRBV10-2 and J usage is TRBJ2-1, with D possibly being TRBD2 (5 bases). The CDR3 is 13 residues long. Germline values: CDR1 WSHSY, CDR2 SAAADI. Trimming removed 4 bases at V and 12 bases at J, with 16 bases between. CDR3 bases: TGCGCCAGCAGTGTACTCCGGGAAAGCGGGCAGTTCTTC. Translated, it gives CASSVLRESGQFF.

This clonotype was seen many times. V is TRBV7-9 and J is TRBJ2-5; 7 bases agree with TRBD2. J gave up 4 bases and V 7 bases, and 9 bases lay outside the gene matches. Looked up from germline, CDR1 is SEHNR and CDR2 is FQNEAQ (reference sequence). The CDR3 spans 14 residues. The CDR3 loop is CASTPGPGGETQYF. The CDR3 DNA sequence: TGTGCCAGCACCCCGGGACCGGGGGGAGAGACCCAGTACTTC.

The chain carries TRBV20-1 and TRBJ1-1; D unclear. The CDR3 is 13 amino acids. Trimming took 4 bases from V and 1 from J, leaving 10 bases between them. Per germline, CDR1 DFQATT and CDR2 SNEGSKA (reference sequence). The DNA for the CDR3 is TGCAGTGCTATTCGGGTGGGGAACACTGAAGCTTTCTTT. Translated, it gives CSAIRVGNTEAFF.

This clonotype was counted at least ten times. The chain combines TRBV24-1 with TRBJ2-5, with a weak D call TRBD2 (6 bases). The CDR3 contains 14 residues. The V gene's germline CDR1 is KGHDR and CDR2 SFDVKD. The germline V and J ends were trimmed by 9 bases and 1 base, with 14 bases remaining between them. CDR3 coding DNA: TGTGCCACCTCCCGGGACTCGAGCCAAGAGACCCAGTACTTC. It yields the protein CATSRDSSQETQYF.

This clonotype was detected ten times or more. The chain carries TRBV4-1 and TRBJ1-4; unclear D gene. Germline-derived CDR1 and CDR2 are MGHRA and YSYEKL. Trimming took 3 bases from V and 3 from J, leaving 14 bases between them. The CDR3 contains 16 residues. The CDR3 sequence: CASSQGFGGSNEKLFF. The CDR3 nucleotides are TGCGCCAGCAGCCAGGGATTTGGTGGTTCTAATGAAAAACTGTTTTTT.

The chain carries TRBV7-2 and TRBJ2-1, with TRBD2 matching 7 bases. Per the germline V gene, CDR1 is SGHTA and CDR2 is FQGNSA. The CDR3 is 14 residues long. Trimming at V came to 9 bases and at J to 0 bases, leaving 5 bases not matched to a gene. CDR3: CASGEGRSYNEQFF. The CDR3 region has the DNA TGTGCCAGTGGGGAGGGTCGCTCCTACAATGAGCAGTTCTTC.

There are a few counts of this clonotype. This CDR3 reads CASSAGVGEQYV. The CDR3 bases are TGTGCCAGCAGCGCCGGGGTGGGCGAGCAGTACGTC. The rearrangement uses TRBV7-9 and TRBJ2-7, with D perhaps matching TRBD2 (5 bases). The CDR3 is 12 residues long. CDR1 and CDR2 (germline): SEHNR, FQNEAQ (reference sequence). V lost 5 bases and J 6 bases, leaving 11 bases between the germline ends.

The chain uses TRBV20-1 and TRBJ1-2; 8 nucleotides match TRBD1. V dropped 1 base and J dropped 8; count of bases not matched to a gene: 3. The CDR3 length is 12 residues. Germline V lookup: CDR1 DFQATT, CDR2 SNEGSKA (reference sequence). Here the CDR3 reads CSARVRTGGYTF. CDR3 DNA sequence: TGCAGTGCTAGAGTAAGGACAGGGGGCTACACCTTC.

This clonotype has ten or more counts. The CDR3 DNA reads as TGTGCCACCAGTGATACCGGGACAGGGGATGAAAAACTGTTTTTT. It yields the protein CATSDTGTGDEKLFF. V is TRBV24-1 and J is TRBJ1-4; 10 bases align to TRBD1. CDR1 and CDR2 (germline): KGHDR, SFDVKD. The V and J ends lost 3 bases and 6 bases, in that order; junction bases with no gene match: 3. The length of the CDR3 is 15 residues.

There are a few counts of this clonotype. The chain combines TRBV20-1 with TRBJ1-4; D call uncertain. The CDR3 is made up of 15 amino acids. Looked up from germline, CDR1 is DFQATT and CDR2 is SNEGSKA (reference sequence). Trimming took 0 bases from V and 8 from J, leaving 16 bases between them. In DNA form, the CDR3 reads TGCAGTGCTAGAGATTGGAACGCGGAGGGAGAAAAACTGTTTTTT. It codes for CSARDWNAEGEKLFF.

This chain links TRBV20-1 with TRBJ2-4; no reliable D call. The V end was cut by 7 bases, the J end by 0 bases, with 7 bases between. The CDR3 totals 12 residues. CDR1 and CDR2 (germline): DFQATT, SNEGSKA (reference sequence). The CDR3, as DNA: TGCAGTGGGTCGGGAGCCAAAAACATTCAGTACTTC. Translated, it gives CSGSGAKNIQYF.

Here the CDR3 reads CASSLDPSGSDNNEQFF. The CDR3, as DNA: TGTGCCAGCAGCTTAGACCCTAGCGGGAGTGATAACAATGAGCAGTTCTTC. The chain links TRBV7-9 to TRBJ2-1, with 10 positions matching TRBD2. The CDR3 loop spans 17 amino acids. V lost 1 base, J lost 5 bases, and 8 bases stayed unmatched. The germline gives CDR1 SEHNR, CDR2 FQNEAQ (reference sequence).

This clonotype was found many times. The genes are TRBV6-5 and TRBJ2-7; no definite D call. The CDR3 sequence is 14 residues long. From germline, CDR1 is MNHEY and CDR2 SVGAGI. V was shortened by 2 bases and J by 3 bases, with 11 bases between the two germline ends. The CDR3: CASSYGHPDYEQYV. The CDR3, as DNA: TGTGCCAGCAGTTACGGCCACCCTGACTACGAGCAGTACGTC.

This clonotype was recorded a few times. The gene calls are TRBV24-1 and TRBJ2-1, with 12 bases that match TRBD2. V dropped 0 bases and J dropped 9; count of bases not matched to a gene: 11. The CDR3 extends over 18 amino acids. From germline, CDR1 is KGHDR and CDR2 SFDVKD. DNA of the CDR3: TGTGCCACCAGTGATTTGTTGACGGCGACTAGCGGGAGTGGTGAGCAGTTCTTC. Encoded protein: CATSDLLTATSGSGEQFF.